This entry lists 3 T cell receptor beta chains sequenced from one sample in a study of T cell repertoires in cytomegalovirus infection (dated by TCRdb to the late 2010s). Data came from an Illumina HiSeq 1500. The raw public reads went through TCRdb reprocessing: fastp at Q25, MiXCR clone calling, in-frame beta chains kept. All rows with the same CDR3 protein become a single entry with the most common DNA and genes. This sample lists about 740,000 distinct CDR3 sequences; about a third were detected once. The ten largest clonotypes hold 2.5% to 3.5% of the sample. The sample consisted of PBMCs. The receptors were gathered from a human donor in good health (CMV status not recorded). Some clones in this sample may be carry-over from other donors' samples.

V gene TRBV7-2 combines with J gene TRBJ1-2; TRBD1 is a possible D gene (6 bases). V shed 2 bases and J shed 4 bases, with 11 bases lying between them. Germline CDR1 reads SGHTA; CDR2 reads FQGNSA. CDR3 length: 14 amino acids. The CDR3 sequence is CASSLSQGIYGYTF. CDR3 DNA: TGTGCCAGCAGCTTATCGCAGGGGATCTATGGCTACACCTTC. The full variable domain, its missing parts supplied by reference TRBV7-2 and TRBJ1-2, is GAGVSQSPSNKVTEKGKDVELRCDPISGHTALYWYRQSLGQGLEFLIYFQGNSAPDKSGLPSDRFSAERTGGSVSTLTIQRTQQEDSAVYLCASSLSQGIYGYTFGSGTRLTVV.

The chain joins TRBV20-1 to TRBJ1-5; the D gene is possibly TRBD1 (5 bases). The V end lost 4 bases, the J end lost 3 bases, and 16 bases lay between the germline ends. The CDR3 has 15 residues. CDR1 is DFQATT and CDR2 is SNEGSKA in the germline V gene (reference sequence). The CDR3 DNA reads as TGCAGTGCTAAGCAGGTCCAGGGCCCCAATCAGCCCCAGCATTTT. Encoded protein: CSAKQVQGPNQPQHF.

This clonotype was picked up a small number of times. The CDR3 protein is CASGFWTAASEQYF. The CDR3 nucleotides are TGTGCCAGCGGATTCTGGACCGCTGCCTCCGAGCAGTACTTC. The chain joins TRBV28 to TRBJ2-7; no reliable D call. This CDR3 region has 14 residues. Trimming took off 8 bases at V and 6 bases at J, with 20 bases between the two ends. The germline gives CDR1 MDHEN, CDR2 SYDVKM.